Sequencing of this TCR beta chain was carried out in a study of shared clonotypes between healthy human individuals. Study as a whole: Donors had three CD4 naive, three CD4 memory, two CD8 naive and one CD8 memory plate apiece.

Generated by immunoSEQ multiplex PCR, the TCRdb table keeps only in-frame clones and is missing some. The sample carries approximately 2.5 million clones, roughly 93% recorded once. The CDR3 length is 15 residues. The ends lost 5 bases at V and 3 bases at J; junction bases unmatched: 3. Germline V gene sequence: CDR1 MNHNS, CDR2 SASEGT. The sequencing sample was made of naive CD4+ T cells from PBMCs. The subset here: CD45RA+ positively selected. The origin of this receptor is a man younger than 35 in good health. Some clones in this sample may be carry-over from other donors' samples. The chain links TRBV6-1 to TRBJ2-2; 10 positions agree with TRBD1. Here the CDR3 DNA reads TGTGCCAGCAGTCCGGGACAGGGGCACACCGGGGAGCTGTTTTTT. As protein: CASSPGQGHTGELFF.